The 21 T cell receptor beta chains below all came from one sample that was sequenced in a study of CXCR3-negative and CXCR3-positive naive CD8 T cells. Findings of the study overall: CXCR3-positive naive cells carried more hydrophobic TRB CDR3s than CXCR3-negative ones.

UMI-labeled 5' RACE TRB cDNA libraries were prepared from the cells. After re-calling the 5' RACE reads, TCRdb lists one entry per CDR3 protein, DNA absent. There are 150,000 or so distinct CDR3 sequences in the sample, with approximately 0.51% held by the top ten. These receptors' antigens are unknown. Sample: naive CXCR3+ CD8+ T cells from blood. Subset described: CD45RO-CCR7+CD27+CD95- naive CD8+ T cells expressing CXCR3 (TNR3+). The receptor source for this set is a human donor in good health. Some clones in this sample may be carry-over from other donors' samples.

J is TRBJ1-5 and V is TRBV4-1; TCRdb selects TRBD1, and the lack of DNA leaves this call unchecked. This CDR3 has 16 residues. From germline, CDR1 is MGHRA and CDR2 YSYEKL. CDR3 sequence reads: CASSQGGGGSNQPQHF.

The chain links TRBV4-3 to TRBJ1-5; absent DNA, TCRdb's TRBD1 call cannot be checked. Germline V gene lookup returns CDR1 LGHNA and CDR2 YSLEER. CDR3 length equals 14 residues. The CDR3 region is CASSQDSSNQPQHF.

This sequence joins TRBV28 and TRBJ2-7; the D call of TRBD2 rests on TCRdb alone, since no DNA is present to check it. The germline V gene has CDR1 MDHEN and CDR2 SYDVKM. The CDR3 runs 17 residues. CDR3: CASTLQPAREGICEQYF.

This CDR3 reads CASSLPDKTDHTGELFF. This chain links TRBV28 with TRBJ2-2; there is no DNA to check the TCRdb D call of TRBD1. The germline CDR1 and CDR2 sequences are MDHEN and SYDVKM. The CDR3 sequence is 17 residues long. The full variable domain, its missing parts supplied by reference TRBV28 and TRBJ2-2, is DVKVTQSSRYLVKRTGEKVFLECVQDMDHENMFWYRQDPGLGLRLIYFSYDVKMKEKGDIPEGYSVSREKKERFSLILESASTNQTSMYLCASSLPDKTDHTGELFFGEGSRLTVL.

The chain is built from TRBV5-1 and TRBJ1-1. The length of the CDR3 is 14 residues. Germline lookup yields CDR1 SGHRS and CDR2 YFSETQ. This CDR3 is CASSLAGPYTEAFF. Full variable domain (remainder filled in from reference TRBV5-1 and TRBJ1-1): KAGVTQTPRYLIKTRGQQVTLSCSPISGHRSVSWYQQTPGQGLQFLFEYFSETQRNKGNFPGRFSGRQFSNSRSEMNVSTLELGDSALYLCASSLAGPYTEAFFGQGTRLTVV.

The chain carries TRBV2 and TRBJ2-3; the D gene TCRdb calls, TRBD1, cannot be checked with no DNA. The CDR3 runs to 13 residues. Germline lookup yields CDR1 SNHLY and CDR2 FYNNEI. CDR3 region: CARRTGQTDTQYF.

V is TRBV20-1 and J is TRBJ2-2; the TRBD1 assignment by TCRdb is unverifiable without DNA. This CDR3 comprises 15 residues. Germline V CDR1 and CDR2: DFQATT, SNEGSKA (reference sequence). The CDR3 sequence is CSAIRLPPGAGELFF.

The chain recombines TRBV4-3 with TRBJ1-2; the TCRdb D gene call, TRBD1, has no DNA to confirm it. Germline lookup yields CDR1 LGHNA and CDR2 YSLEER. The CDR3 has 16 amino acids. The CDR3 sequence is CASSQLTGNLGNGYTF.

The chain has TRBV4-3 and TRBJ2-3. From germline, CDR1 is LGHNA and CDR2 YSLEER. The CDR3 length is 16 residues. This chain's CDR3 is CASSHWDHPLPDTQYF.

The chain uses TRBV28 and TRBJ2-3. CDR3 length: 14 amino acids. CDR1 and CDR2 (germline): MDHEN, SYDVKM. This CDR3 reads CASSLNGPTDTQYF.

J is TRBJ1-2 and V is TRBV6-1. The CDR3 has 11 residues. Germline V gives CDR1 MNHNS, CDR2 SASEGT. CDR3 amino acids: CASGGLSGYTF.

The chain combines TRBV9 with TRBJ2-2. CDR1 SGDLS and CDR2 YYNGEE come from the germline V gene. The CDR3 sequence is 14 residues long. The chain's CDR3 is CASRPSGDPGELFF.

The chain has TRBV5-1 and TRBJ2-7; TCRdb indicates TRBD1, and absent DNA this call remains unverified. The V gene's germline CDR1 is SGHRS and CDR2 YFSETQ. The CDR3 spans 15 residues. The CDR3 protein is CASSLALGQSYEQYF.

The rearrangement uses TRBV6-6 and TRBJ2-3; TCRdb gives TRBD1 as the D gene, but with no DNA this cannot be confirmed. The CDR3 is 15 amino acids. The V gene's germline CDR1 is MNHNY and CDR2 SVGAGI (reference sequence). CDR3 sequence reads: CASRGFGGSTDTQYF.

The chain employs TRBV28 and TRBJ2-3. The germline CDR1 and CDR2 sequences are MDHEN and SYDVKM. This CDR3 has 13 amino acids. The CDR3 sequence: CASQVQLADTQYF.

This rearrangement joins TRBV5-1 to TRBJ2-1; TCRdb's assignment of TRBD1 cannot be checked, as there is no DNA. Per germline, CDR1 SGHRS and CDR2 YFSETQ. CDR3 length equals 17 residues. Here the CDR3 reads CASSFTRGYRGVNEQFF. The complete variable domain, with remaining parts taken from reference TRBV5-1 and TRBJ2-1, reads KAGVTQTPRYLIKTRGQQVTLSCSPISGHRSVSWYQQTPGQGLQFLFEYFSETQRNKGNFPGRFSGRQFSNSRSEMNVSTLELGDSALYLCASSFTRGYRGVNEQFFGPGTRLTVL.

The V and J genes are TRBV10-2 and TRBJ2-7; absent DNA, TCRdb's TRBD1 call cannot be checked. This CDR3 is built from 14 residues. Germline lookup yields CDR1 WSHSY and CDR2 SAAADI. CDR3 loop: CASAGDLSPYEQYF.

CDR3 region: CASSQGQGAYEQYF. This chain joins TRBV4-3 and TRBJ2-7; checking the TCRdb D call of TRBD1 is not possible without DNA. Per the germline V gene, CDR1 is LGHNA and CDR2 is YSLEER. The CDR3 spans 14 residues.

The rearrangement uses TRBV4-1 and TRBJ1-6. CDR1 MGHRA and CDR2 YSYEKL come from the germline V gene. The CDR3 is 14 amino acids. CDR3 loop: CASSVGEVNSPLHF.

V is TRBV12-3 or TRBV12-4 and J is TRBJ1-2; with no DNA, the TCRdb D assignment of TRBD1 cannot be verified. This CDR3 region has 16 residues. The CDR3 loop reads CASSPGPPFFWYGYTF.

V is TRBV28 and J is TRBJ2-1. The CDR3 is 14 residues long. Germline CDR1 and CDR2: MDHEN and SYDVKM. Here the CDR3 reads CASSAGTSYNEQFF. The full variable domain, rest sourced from reference TRBV28 and TRBJ2-1, is DVKVTQSSRYLVKRTGEKVFLECVQDMDHENMFWYRQDPGLGLRLIYFSYDVKMKEKGDIPEGYSVSREKKERFSLILESASTNQTSMYLCASSAGTSYNEQFFGPGTRLTVL.